These 24 T cell receptor beta chains share one sample of origin, sequenced in a study of T cells in women clearing cervical HPV infection (dated by TCRdb to the late 2010s). The library was obtained by the immunoSEQ multiplex PCR assay. As stored in TCRdb, this immuneACCESS dataset retains in-frame rearrangements with V and J assigned. A fraction of the clones does not appear; measured against another copy, unresolved V genes explain less than half of the discrepancy, and the remainder lacks a known reason. The table held for this sample gives 30,000 to 45,000 clones. Under 8.5% of the sample rests with the top ten. The sequencing input was blood buffy coat. These receptors came from a woman between 18 and 69 years old with a cervical HPV16 infection that either progressed to CIN3+ or cleared (not recorded which).

Points on this clone: The read terminates 3 residues before the CDR3 end, so the remaining end is supplied by the germline J gene. The chain employs TRBV19 and TRBJ1-2; D remains unclear. The CDR3 spans 15 residues. Germline CDR1 reads LNHDA; CDR2 reads SQIVND (reference sequence). The CDR3 sequence: CASSILSGEINDYTF. The part of the CDR3 DNA that was read is TGTGCCAGTAGTATCTTGAGCGGGGAAATCAATGAC.

With regard to this clone: The read comes to an end 3 residues before the CDR3 does, leaving the germline J gene to fill in the end. The chain joins TRBV19 to TRBJ1-2, with TRBD1 as a possible D gene (6 bases). Per the germline V gene, CDR1 is LNHDA and CDR2 is SQIVND (reference sequence). CDR3 length: 15 amino acids. Incomplete CDR3 DNA: TGTGCCAGTAGTATTTCGAGGGGGTTCACAGATACC. Its protein is CASSISRGFTDT. The whole CDR3 region reads CASSISRGFTDTYTF.

For this clone: The missing CDR3 end, 3 residues past where the read stops, is filled in from the germline J gene. The chain has TRBV10-1 and TRBJ2-1; 8 nucleotides agree with TRBD2. V dropped 8 bases and J dropped 4; count of bases not matched to a gene: 4. This CDR3 has 13 amino acids. Germline V CDR1 and CDR2: WNHNN, SYGVQD (reference sequence). CDR3 DNA (partial): TGCGCCAGCCGTAGCGGGGAGTACAATGAG. This sequence encodes CASRSGEYNE. The CDR3 reads in full as CASRSGEYNEQFF.

To note about this clone: The CDR3 is cut off 3 residues early in the read; its end comes from the germline J gene. V gene TRBV7-6 combines with J gene TRBJ2-1; 9 bases are shared with TRBD2. This CDR3 is 15 amino acids long. The germline V gene has CDR1 SGHVS and CDR2 FNYEAQ. Trimming at V came to 3 bases and at J to 9 bases, leaving 9 bases not matched to a gene. The sequenced part of the CDR3 DNA is TGTGCCAGCAGCTTCGGGGGCGGGGGGGCATCTGAG. This sequence encodes CASSFGGGGASE. Given in full, the CDR3 is CASSFGGGGASEQFF.

This clone ranks as medium-sized in terms of frequency. The CDR3 end falls 3 residues outside the read, so it is completed with the germline J gene. The J gene is TRBJ1-6, the V gene TRBV5-1; 9 bases map to TRBD1. The CDR3 covers 16 residues. The V gene end was trimmed by 1 base and the J gene end by 8 bases; junction bases not matched to a gene: 7. CDR1 and CDR2 (germline): SGHRS, YFSETQ. The CDR3 DNA, read in part, is TGCGCCAGCAGCTTGTTCCCGGGACAGGGTGATTCACCC. Translation: CASSLFPGQGDSP. The complete CDR3 reads CASSLFPGQGDSPLHF.

About this clone itself: From the germline J gene comes the end of the CDR3, since the read stops 3 residues before it. The chain is built from TRBV4-1 and TRBJ2-7, with 9 nucleotides matching TRBD2. J lost 1 base, V lost 1 base, and 2 bases had no gene match. Germline V gives CDR1 MGHRA, CDR2 YSYEKL. The CDR3 is 15 amino acids. The CDR3 protein is CASSQALAGSYEQYF. The part of the CDR3 DNA that was read is TGCGCCAGCAGCCAAGCCCTAGCGGGGTCCTACGAG.

Comment on this clone: Read sequence stops 3 residues before the CDR3 end, and the germline J gene provides the missing end. This chain links TRBV2 with TRBJ1-6, with a tentative D call TRBD1 (6 bases). CDR1 is SNHLY and CDR2 is FYNNEI in the germline V gene. V was trimmed by 6 bases and J by 7 bases, leaving 13 bases between them. CDR3 length: 14 amino acids. CDR3 DNA (partial): TGTGCCAGCAGAGGACCGGGACACAATTCACCC. As protein: CASRGPGHNSP. The CDR3 as a whole reads CASRGPGHNSPLHF.

As for this clone: The read stops 3 residues short of the end of the CDR3; the missing end is completed from the germline J gene. The chain is built from TRBV20-1 and TRBJ2-3, with TRBD2 as a possible D gene (6 bases). Germline-derived CDR1 and CDR2 are DFQATT and SNEGSKA (reference sequence). The ends were cut back, 4 bases at V and 4 bases at J, with 18 bases in the middle. This CDR3 comprises 15 residues. The CDR3 sequence: CSAIGGAGGPDTQYF. CDR3 DNA (partial): TGCAGTGCTATCGGCGGGGCTGGGGGTCCAGATACG.

A note on this clone: The read comes to an end 3 residues before the CDR3 does, leaving the germline J gene to fill in the end. The gene calls are TRBV6-2 or TRBV6-3 and TRBJ2-7; TRBD2 aligns across 9 bases. Per germline, CDR1 MNHEY and CDR2 SVGEGT. The CDR3 length is 14 residues. The ends lost 7 bases at V and 5 bases at J; junction bases unmatched: 9. Partial CDR3 DNA: TGTGCCAGCACCAGTGTAGCGGGAGCCCACGAG. This gives the protein CASTSVAGAHE. The full CDR3 sequence reads CASTSVAGAHEQYF.

The sequenced CDR3 bases are TGCAGTGTTCTTCAACCTTCAGGGGGAGAGACG. It encodes CSVLQPSGGET. The whole CDR3 region reads CSVLQPSGGETQYF. The J gene is TRBJ2-3, the V gene TRBV20-1; 7 bases line up with TRBD1. The read stops 3 residues short of the end of the CDR3; the missing end is completed from the germline J gene. This CDR3 spans 14 amino acids. Germline V lookup: CDR1 DFQATT, CDR2 SNEGSKA (reference sequence).

Concerning this clone itself: The read is 3 residues too short to cover the CDR3 end, so that end is filled in from the germline J gene. The chain joins TRBV2 to TRBJ2-2, with 7 bases that match TRBD1. Germline V CDR1 and CDR2: SNHLY, FYNNEI. V dropped 9 bases and J dropped 4; count of bases not matched to a gene: 8. The CDR3 contains 14 residues. The CDR3 reads CARETGTVTGELFF. The sequenced part of the CDR3 DNA is TGTGCCAGAGAAACCGGGACAGTCACCGGGGAG.

With regard to this clone: The DNA ends 3 residues before the CDR3 does, and the rest of the CDR3 is filled in from the germline J gene. The chain has TRBV28 and TRBJ2-7; TRBD1 aligns across 10 bases. CDR1 is MDHEN, CDR2 SYDVKM, per germline. The V and J ends lost 2 bases and 3 bases, in that order; junction bases with no gene match: 4. The CDR3 is 15 amino acids. Incomplete CDR3 DNA: TGTGCCAGCAGTTTACCGGACAGGGGGAGCTACGAG. It is translated as CASSLPDRGSYE. The full CDR3 reads CASSLPDRGSYEQYF.

As for this clone: Read data end 3 residues before the CDR3 end; the end is taken from the germline J gene. J is TRBJ1-5 and V is TRBV7-6; 7 bases are a match to TRBD1. Germline V gene lookup returns CDR1 SGHVS and CDR2 FNYEAQ. V shed 5 bases and J 0 bases; nucleotides not matched to a gene: 10. The CDR3 covers 17 residues. CDR3 bases read: TGTGCCAGCAGCCACGGACAGGACATCTATAGCAATCAGCCC. Its translation: CASSHGQDIYSNQP. The whole CDR3 sequence is CASSHGQDIYSNQPQHF. The full variable domain, in which reference TRBV7-6 and TRBJ1-5 provide the parts outside the CDR3, is GAGVSQSPRYKVTKRGQDVALRCDPISGHVSLYWYRQALGQGPEFLTYFNYEAQQDKSGLPNDRFSAERPEGSISTLTIQRTEQRDSAMYRCASSHGQDIYSNQPQHFGDGTRLSIL.

A note on this clone: Read sequence stops 3 residues before the CDR3 end, and the germline J gene provides the missing end. This chain connects TRBV6-1 to TRBJ2-1; weak D call: TRBD2 (6 bases). The CDR3 has 16 residues. V lost 2 bases, J lost 0 bases, and 11 bases lay in between. The V gene's germline CDR1 is MNHNS and CDR2 SASEGT. The CDR3 is CASSETWGLSYNEQFF. The sequenced CDR3 bases are TGTGCCAGCAGTGAAACGTGGGGACTCTCCTACAATGAG.

A note on this clone: The read terminates 3 residues before the CDR3 end, so the remaining end is supplied by the germline J gene. The chain links TRBV19 to TRBJ2-5; D possibly corresponds to TRBD2 (6 bases). CDR1 and CDR2 (germline): LNHDA, SQIVND (reference sequence). The CDR3 loop spans 16 amino acids. With 6 bases removed from V and 2 bases from J, the gap between germline ends came to 19 bases. The sequenced CDR3 bases are TGTGCCAGTAGCTTTCCGGGGGAGCCACAACAAGAGACC. Protein product: CASSFPGEPQQET. The full CDR3 reads CASSFPGEPQQETQYF.

Remarks on this clone: The missing CDR3 end, 3 residues past where the read stops, is filled in from the germline J gene. This chain uses TRBV5-8 with TRBJ2-7, with 10 nucleotides matching TRBD2. After removal of 6 bases from V and 3 bases from J, the junction contained 9 bases not matched to a gene. Germline CDR1 and CDR2: SGHTS and YDEGEE. CDR3 length: 15 amino acids. The CDR3 here is CASKSVLAGDYEQYF. The DNA read from the CDR3 is TGTGCCAGCAAGTCCGTTCTAGCGGGAGACTACGAG.

This clone is identified as medium-sized (0.01 to 0.1%) from frequency. Read data end 3 residues before the CDR3 end; the end is taken from the germline J gene. Additional DNA sequences in this sample encode the identical CDR3. The chain has TRBV7-2 and TRBJ2-7, with TRBD2 identical over 9 bases. The CDR3 covers 15 residues. The ends lost 2 bases at V and 0 bases at J; junction bases unmatched: 2. Germline values: CDR1 SGHTA, CDR2 FQGNSA. The DNA read from the CDR3 is TGTGCCAGCAGCTTATTAGCGGGAGCCTCCTACGAG. Translation gives CASSLLAGASYE. The full CDR3 protein reads CASSLLAGASYEQYF.

Remarks on this clone: The observed sequence ends 3 residues before the CDR3 terminus, with the missing tail filled in from the germline J gene. This rearrangement joins TRBV6-2 or TRBV6-3 to TRBJ2-6, with D possibly TRBD2 on 6 matching bases. The CDR3 spans 15 residues. Germline CDR1 reads MNHEY; CDR2 reads SVGEGT. Between the trimmed V and J ends, which lost 5 bases and 3 bases, there was a span of 11 bases. The covered CDR3 bases are TGTGCCAGCAGTCCCCGGGGGTTTGGGGCCAACGTC. This encodes CASSPRGFGANV. From start to end, the CDR3 is CASSPRGFGANVLTF.

As for this clone: The observed sequence ends 3 residues before the CDR3 terminus, with the missing tail filled in from the germline J gene. The sample contains more than one DNA sequence encoding this CDR3. The chain links TRBV7-2 to TRBJ2-7; the match to TRBD2 covers 8 bases. V lost 3 bases and J lost 3; bases outside the gene matches: 7. This CDR3 is 15 amino acids long. CDR1 SGHTA and CDR2 FQGNSA come from the germline V gene. This CDR3 reads CASSFESGSFYEQYF. The DNA read from the CDR3 is TGTGCCAGCAGCTTCGAGAGCGGGAGTTTCTACGAG.

Comments on this clone: The CDR3 end lies 3 residues beyond the end of the read and is filled in from the germline J gene. The chain carries TRBV18 and TRBJ2-3; TRBD2 matches at 8 bases. The V gene's germline CDR1 is KGHSH and CDR2 LQKENI. The CDR3 runs 14 residues. The chain's CDR3 is CASSRSGSEETQYF. CDR3 DNA, as far as it was read: TGTGCCAGCTCAAGGAGCGGGAGTGAGGAGACG.

This CDR3 is CASSPTGPGGNTEAFF. The DNA read from the CDR3 is TGTGCCAGCTCACCGACAGGGCCAGGGGGGAACACTGAA. The chain combines TRBV18 with TRBJ1-1; 7 bases agree with TRBD1. The CDR3 end falls 3 residues outside the read, so it is completed with the germline J gene. Germline-derived CDR1 and CDR2 are KGHSH and LQKENI. The ends lost 3 bases at V and 1 base at J; junction bases unmatched: 8. CDR3 length equals 16 residues.

On this clone itself: From the germline J gene comes the end of the CDR3, since the read stops 3 residues before it. The rearrangement joins TRBV5-1 to TRBJ1-2; TRBD1 agrees at 7 bases. The CDR3 is 14 amino acids. Per the germline V gene, CDR1 is SGHRS and CDR2 is YFSETQ. Germline trimming cut 4 bases from V and 3 bases from J; bases unmatched to any gene: 6. The CDR3 bases that were read are TGCGCCAGCAGCACCGGGACAGCCTACTATGGC. Translation: CASSTGTAYYG. The CDR3, in full, reads CASSTGTAYYGYTF.

About this clone itself: The CDR3 extends 3 residues past the end of the read, so its final part is completed from the germline J gene. The gene calls are TRBV2 and TRBJ2-3, with 9 bases aligning to TRBD2. Per the germline V gene, CDR1 is SNHLY and CDR2 is FYNNEI. Trimming cost V 8 bases and J 6 bases; bases outside gene matches: 9. The CDR3 is 14 residues long. CDR3 loop: CASDRSGRGDTQYF. The sequenced CDR3 bases are TGTGCCAGCGACCGTAGCGGGAGAGGCGATACG.

To note about this clone: The read stops 3 residues short of the end of the CDR3; the missing end is completed from the germline J gene. The J gene is TRBJ2-5, the V gene TRBV20-1; TRBD2 matches 10 bases. Per the germline V gene, CDR1 is DFQATT and CDR2 is SNEGSKA (reference sequence). This CDR3 contains 16 residues. V shed 0 bases and J 2 bases; nucleotides not matched to a gene: 6. The sequenced CDR3 bases are TGCAGTGCTAGAGATCTTCTAGCGGGGGTTCAAGAGACC. Its translation: CSARDLLAGVQET. In full, the CDR3 reads CSARDLLAGVQETQYF.